A selection of T cell receptor beta chains follows, all from one sample in a study of blood T cell repertoires in COVID-19. Repertoires were generated with immunoSEQ multiplex PCR, while TCRdb's copy carries only in-frame clones and drops some. The table lists under 350,000 clones, about nine tenths of them singletons. Sequenced input: peripheral blood. The receptors shown here come from a woman aged 30 to 39 with COVID-19, enrolled during active disease. The CDR3 runs from the conserved cysteine through the conserved F or W. The D gene is left open where the match is weak. The listing skips clone size in some rows; elsewhere it reads once, few, many or a size class.

>TRBD2|TRBJ2-1|TRBV5-4|NA
CASSSRLADNEQFF
TGTGCCAGCAGCTCAAGACTAGCGGACAATGAGCAGTTCTTC
>NA|TRBJ1-1|TRBV6-2/TRBV6-3|NA
CASSSRGLNTEAFF
TGTGCCAGCAGTTCTAGGGGCTTGAACACTGAAGCTTTCTTT
>TRBD2|TRBJ2-1|TRBV28|NA
CASRAGGSFVGNEQFF
TGTGCCAGCAGGGCGGGCGGGAGTTTTGTGGGAAATGAGCAGTTCTTC
>NA|TRBJ2-7|TRBV30|NA
CAWSEGHPYEQYF
TGTGCCTGGAGTGAGGGACACCCCTACGAGCAGTACTTC
>TRBD2|TRBJ2-5|TRBV15|NA
CATSRVGAGVETQYF
TGTGCCACCAGCAGAGTTGGCGCGGGGGTAGAGACCCAGTACTTC
>TRBD1|TRBJ2-7|TRBV7-8|NA
CASSLRDRSYEQYF
TGTGCCAGCAGCCTCAGGGACAGATCCTACGAGCAGTACTTC
>TRBD2|TRBJ2-2|TRBV19|NA
CASSRGLAGGFTGELFF
TGTGCCAGTAGTCGGGGGCTAGCGGGAGGTTTCACCGGGGAGCTGTTTTTT
>TRBD1|TRBJ1-2|TRBV5-4|NA
CASSLGAQGSLVGYTF
TGTGCCAGCAGCTTGGGGGCACAGGGGTCCCTCGTAGGCTACACCTTC
>NA|TRBJ1-1|TRBV29-1|NA
CSVGNGGLNTEAFF
TGCAGCGTTGGGAACGGCGGCTTGAACACTGAAGCTTTCTTT
>NA|TRBJ2-7|TRBV6-2/TRBV6-3|NA
CASSLDGYGNREQYF
TGTGCCAGCAGCCTCGACGGGTACGGGAATAGAGAGCAGTACTTC
>TRBD1|TRBJ1-2|TRBV29-1|NA
CSVYGQGGNYGYTF
TGCAGCGTCTATGGACAGGGTGGGAACTATGGCTACACCTTC
>TRBD2|TRBJ2-5|TRBV4-3|NA
CASSHYSREGETQYF
TGCGCCAGCAGCCACTACTCGAGGGAGGGGGAGACCCAGTACTTC
>NA|TRBJ2-2|TRBV18|NA
CASSLEQGELFF
TGTGCCAGCTCACTTGAACAAGGGGAGCTGTTTTTT
>NA|TRBJ2-7|TRBV27|NA
CASSWGGGAYEQYF
TGTGCCAGCAGCTGGGGGGGCGGAGCCTACGAGCAGTACTTC
>TRBD1|TRBJ2-7|TRBV30|NA
CAGQGENEQYF
TGTGCCGGACAGGGAGAAAACGAGCAGTACTTC
>TRBD1|TRBJ2-1|TRBV5-1|NA
CASSPGTGFGEQFF
TGCGCCAGCAGCCCCGGGACAGGGTTTGGTGAGCAGTTCTTC
>TRBD2|TRBJ2-5|TRBV25-1|once
CASSESEETSGRRETQYF
TGTGCCAGCAGTGAATCTGAGGAGACTAGCGGGAGGCGAGAGACCCAGTACTTC
>TRBD2|TRBJ2-2|TRBV5-1|once
CASSFGLAGGLPTGELFF
TGCGCCAGCAGCTTCGGACTAGCGGGAGGTCTTCCTACCGGGGAGCTGTTTTTT
>TRBD2|TRBJ2-2|TRBV9|NA
CASSVGGSDTGELFF
TGTGCCAGCAGCGTAGGCGGGAGTGATACCGGGGAGCTGTTTTTT
>NA|TRBJ2-2|TRBV7-3|NA
CASSLTRTANTGELFF
TGTGCCAGCAGCTTAACTCGGACAGCGAACACCGGGGAGCTGTTTTTT
>TRBD2|TRBJ2-7|TRBV30|NA
CACLASSGDSYEQYF
TGTGCCTGTCTCGCCTCTAGCGGGGACTCCTACGAGCAGTACTTC
>NA|TRBJ1-4|TRBV30|once
CAWSVDGGSEKLFF
TGTGCCTGGAGTGTTGACGGGGGAAGTGAAAAACTGTTTTTT